The 14 T cell receptor beta chains in this list originate from one sample, sequenced in a study of blood T cell repertoires in COVID-19 (dated by TCRdb to between 2020 and 2021). The library relied on the immunoSEQ multiplex PCR assay. TCRdb mirrors the immuneACCESS table, restricted to in-frame sequences. Some clones are absent from its copies; in checked studies, under half trace to an unresolved V gene, and the reason for the others is unknown. This sample has roughly 400,000 clones in its table, and approximately 90% of those were observed once. Clones ranked in the top ten supply around 1.1% of the sample. Sequencing was done on a sample of PBMCs or T cells enriched from blood (not recorded which). These receptors originate from a man aged 25 to 40 who had recovered from COVID-19.

This clone was seen a single time. The J gene is TRBJ2-7, the V gene TRBV11-2; D is uncertain. V lost 1 base to trimming and J lost 2 bases, with 12 bases between them. This CDR3 comprises 15 residues. Germline V CDR1 and CDR2: SGHAT, FQNNGV. The CDR3 DNA follows: TGTGCCAGCAGCTTAGGGAGAGTAGCCCCCTACGAGCAGTACTTC. Translating gives CASSLGRVAPYEQYF. The full variable domain, rest sourced from reference TRBV11-2 and TRBJ2-7, is EAGVAQSPRYKIIEKRQSVAFWCNPISGHATLYWYQQILGQGPKLLIQFQNNGVVDDSQLPKDRFSAERLKGVDSTLKIQPAKLEDSAVYLCASSLGRVAPYEQYFGPGTRLTVT.

The V call is TRBV6-5, the J call TRBJ2-1, with 8 bases identical to TRBD2. The germline CDR1 and CDR2 sequences are MNHEY and SVGAGI. This CDR3 is 15 amino acids long. J gave up 7 bases and V 7 bases, and 12 bases lay outside the gene matches. CDR3 protein: CASTSSGAKRNEQFF. The CDR3 DNA follows: TGTGCCAGCACAAGTAGCGGGGCCAAAAGGAATGAGCAGTTCTTC.

The V gene is TRBV11-3, the J gene TRBJ2-7, with D perhaps TRBD1 (6 bases). The V and J ends lost 5 bases and 5 bases respectively, with 16 bases between them. This CDR3 has 14 amino acids. CDR1 and CDR2 from the germline V gene are SGHNT and YENEEA. The CDR3 DNA follows: TGTGCCAGCAGCCCCGGACAGTTATGGGACGAGCAGTACTTC. Translated: CASSPGQLWDEQYF.

The chain links TRBV4-1 to TRBJ2-7, with 10 nucleotides matching TRBD2. Losses at the gene ends were 0 bases for V and 4 bases for J; bases not matched to a gene: 3. Per germline, CDR1 MGHRA and CDR2 YSYEKL. The length of the CDR3 is 15 residues. In nucleotides, the CDR3 is TGCGCCAGCAGCCAAGAAGCGGGAGGGCCTTACGAGCAGTACTTC. Amino acids: CASSQEAGGPYEQYF.

The CDR3: CASSDRGISYEQYF. DNA for the CDR3: TGTGCCAGCAGTGATAGAGGGATATCCTACGAGCAGTACTTC. The genes are TRBV2 and TRBJ2-7; D possibly corresponds to TRBD2 (5 bases). Germline V gives CDR1 SNHLY, CDR2 FYNNEI. The CDR3 is 14 residues long. V was clipped by 3 bases and J by 1 base, with 10 bases between them. The whole variable domain, filled in from reference TRBV2 and TRBJ2-7, reads EPEVTQTPSHQVTQMGQEVILRCVPISNHLYFYWYRQILGQKVEFLVSFYNNEISEKSEIFDDQFSVERPDGSNFTLKIRSTKLEDSAMYFCASSDRGISYEQYFGPGTRLTVT.

V usage is TRBV13 and J usage is TRBJ2-2; D is unresolved. V lost 4 bases and J 5 bases, leaving 20 bases between the germline ends. The CDR3 runs 17 residues. In germline, CDR1 is PRHDT, CDR2 FYEKMQ (reference sequence). CDR3 loop: CASSSRTGVPRTGELFF. CDR3 DNA: TGTGCCAGCAGCTCGCGAACTGGAGTCCCTAGGACCGGGGAGCTGTTTTTT.

The genes are TRBV7-2 and TRBJ2-5; the D gene is possibly TRBD1 (6 bases). This CDR3 has 14 amino acids. Germline V gene data show CDR1 as SGHTA and CDR2 as FQGNSA. The ends were cut back, 3 bases at V and 3 bases at J, with 11 bases in the middle. Here the CDR3 DNA reads TGTGCCAGCAGCTTGGGACACCTAAAAGAGACCCAGTACTTC. This translates into CASSLGHLKETQYF.

The chain carries TRBV5-8 and TRBJ2-2, with D perhaps matching TRBD2 (10 bases). The length of the CDR3 is 19 residues. V lost 2 bases, J lost 3 bases, and 23 bases lay in between. CDR1 and CDR2 (germline): SGHTS, YDEGEE. CDR3 bases: TGTGCCAGCAGCTTTGCACAGGGGGCTACTAGCGGGGACACCGGGGAGCTGTTTTTT. Its translation is CASSFAQGATSGDTGELFF.

The rearrangement joins TRBV2 to TRBJ2-7; 8 nucleotides match TRBD2. The V and J ends lost 5 bases and 6 bases, in that order; junction bases with no gene match: 9. From germline, CDR1 is SNHLY and CDR2 FYNNEI. The CDR3 runs to 14 residues. The CDR3 loop reads CASSFRLAGGEQYF. The CDR3 DNA is TGTGCCAGCAGTTTCCGGCTAGCGGGTGGCGAGCAGTACTTC.

This rearrangement joins TRBV7-2 to TRBJ2-5, with 7 bases identical to TRBD1. Germline values: CDR1 SGHTA, CDR2 FQGNSA. Losses at the gene ends were 3 bases for V and 3 bases for J; bases not matched to a gene: 4. The CDR3 consists of 14 residues. CDR3: CASSLQGEKETQYF. CDR3 nucleotides: TGTGCCAGCAGCTTGCAGGGGGAGAAAGAGACCCAGTACTTC. The full variable domain, rest sourced from reference TRBV7-2 and TRBJ2-5, is GAGVSQSPSNKVTEKGKDVELRCDPISGHTALYWYRQSLGQGLEFLIYFQGNSAPDKSGLPSDRFSAERTGGSVSTLTIQRTQQEDSAVYLCASSLQGEKETQYFGPGTRLLVL.

The chain uses TRBV27 and TRBJ2-5; D is possibly TRBD1 (5 bases). CDR1 and CDR2 from the germline V gene are MNHEY and SMNVEV (reference sequence). V was shortened by 3 bases and J by 2 bases, with 10 bases between the two germline ends. This CDR3 region has 14 residues. For the CDR3, the DNA is TGTGCCAGCAGTTTGGTAGGGGCGCAAGAGACCCAGTACTTC. Its translation is CASSLVGAQETQYF.

Worth noting for this clone: The same CDR3 also results from other DNA sequences found in this sample. The chain uses TRBV12-3 or TRBV12-4 and TRBJ1-2; D remains unclear. The V end lost 5 bases, the J end lost 2 bases, and 3 bases lay between the germline ends. The CDR3 consists of 11 residues. Written as DNA, the CDR3 is TGTGCCAGCAGTCAAAACTATGGCTACACCTTC. Translating it yields CASSQNYGYTF.

V is TRBV7-3 and J is TRBJ1-1; D not resolved. Germline-derived CDR1 and CDR2 are SGHTA and FQGTGA. V lost 2 bases, J lost 3 bases, and 7 bases lay in between. The CDR3 extends over 13 amino acids. Written as DNA, the CDR3 is TGTGCCAGCAGCTTACAACGGGACACTGAAGCTTTCTTT. It yields the protein CASSLQRDTEAFF.

The gene calls are TRBV9 and TRBJ1-1; D remains unclear. The CDR3 has 16 residues. V lost 3 bases to trimming and J lost 0 bases, with 15 bases between them. Per the germline V gene, CDR1 is SGDLS and CDR2 is YYNGEE. CDR3 nucleotides: TGTGCCAGCAGCGCGGATCCGACGGGGTTGAACACTGAAGCTTTCTTT. Its translation: CASSADPTGLNTEAFF.